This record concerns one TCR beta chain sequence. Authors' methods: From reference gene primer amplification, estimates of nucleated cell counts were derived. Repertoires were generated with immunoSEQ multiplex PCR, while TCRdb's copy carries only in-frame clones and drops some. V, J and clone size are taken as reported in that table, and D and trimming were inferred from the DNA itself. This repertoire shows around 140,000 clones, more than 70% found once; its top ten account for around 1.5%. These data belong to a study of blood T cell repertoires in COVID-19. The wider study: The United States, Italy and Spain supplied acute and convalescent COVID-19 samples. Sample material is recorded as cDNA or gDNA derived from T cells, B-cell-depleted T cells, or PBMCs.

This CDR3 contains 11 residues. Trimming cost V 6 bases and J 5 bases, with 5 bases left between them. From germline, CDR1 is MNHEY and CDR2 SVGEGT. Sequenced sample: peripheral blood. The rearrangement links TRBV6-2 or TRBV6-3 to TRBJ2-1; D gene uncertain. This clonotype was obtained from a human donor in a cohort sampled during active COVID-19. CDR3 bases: TGTGCCAGCAGCCTAAACAATGAGCAGTTCTTC. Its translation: CASSLNNEQFF.